These 21 T cell receptor beta chains were all obtained from the same sample, sequenced in a study of kidney transplant recipient with SARS-CoV-2 infection (dated by TCRdb to 2020 to 2022). Sample time point, as interpreted from the label and publication: pre-pandemic baseline sample and day 111 after first positive SARS-CoV-2 test. The data were produced on an Illumina MiSeq. Using fastp at Q25 and MiXCR, TCRdb reprocessed the public reads and kept productive beta chains. Entries are consolidated by CDR3 protein sequence, retaining the most common genes and DNA. The sample profile shows under 300,000 distinct CDR3 sequences; 29% of them were found once. The ten top clones hold roughly 7% of the sample. Sequencing was performed on a blood sample, taken at baseline and on day 111 from a kidney transplant recipient. The receptors come from a male patient younger than 45 who had COVID-19 and was a kidney transplant recipient. Following a transplant, some T cells may be graft donor cells, not patient cells.

This clonotype showed up many times. The chain uses TRBV27 and TRBJ1-2; tentative D call: TRBD1 (5 bases). Trimming left V 8 bases short and J 0 bases short, with 16 bases between. Germline V gene sequence: CDR1 MNHEY, CDR2 SMNVEV (reference sequence). The CDR3 spans 15 residues. As DNA, the CDR3 is TGTGCCAGCTACGATCCCTGGGGCTCTAACTATGGCTACACCTTC. Translated: CASYDPWGSNYGYTF.

At least ten counts were recorded for this clonotype. The chain links TRBV27 to TRBJ2-7; 9 bases align to TRBD2. This CDR3 has 15 amino acids. In germline, CDR1 is MNHEY, CDR2 SMNVEV (reference sequence). V shed 2 bases, J shed 5 bases, and the junction held 7 bases outside the gene matches. The CDR3 nucleotides read TGTGCCAGCAGTTTAGCCTTAGCGGGAGACCACGAGCAGTACTTC. It codes for CASSLALAGDHEQYF.

On this clonotype itself: Since a much larger clone is just one base distant, this may be a read error. The gene calls are TRBV5-1 and TRBJ2-2; D is perhaps TRBD1 or TRBD2 (5 bases each). Germline-derived CDR1 and CDR2 are SGHRS and YFSETQ. The germline V and J ends were trimmed by 0 bases and 5 bases, with 8 bases remaining between them. The CDR3 extends over 14 amino acids. The CDR3 here is CASSLGDGTGELFF. The CDR3 DNA reads as TGCGCCAGCAGCTTGGGGGACGGTACCGGGGAGCTGTTTTTT.

This clonotype appeared many times. The chain recombines TRBV11-2 with TRBJ2-5; D might be TRBD1 (5 bases). The CDR3 runs 14 residues. The V end was cut by 3 bases, the J end by 4 bases, with 12 bases between. Germline V gives CDR1 SGHAT, CDR2 FQNNGV. CDR3 protein: CASSFQGWGETQYF. The CDR3 nucleotides are TGTGCCAGCAGCTTCCAGGGTTGGGGAGAGACCCAGTACTTC.

Points on this clonotype: A single base separates this from a much larger clone, so it may be a read error. The gene calls are TRBV6-1 and TRBJ2-2; 10 nucleotides agree with TRBD2. The CDR3 totals 15 residues. CDR1 is MNHNS, CDR2 SASEGT, per germline. CDR3 residues: CAGSEAGGPTGELFF. The CDR3 DNA follows: TGTGCCGGCAGCGAAGCGGGGGGGCCCACCGGGGAGCTGTTTTTT.

This clonotype was recorded at least ten times. As DNA, the CDR3 is TGCGCCAGCAGCCAAGAAACCTCGAGGGCGGGATCACCCCTCCACTTT. Translation: CASSQETSRAGSPLHF. The chain links TRBV4-3 to TRBJ1-6; no reliable D call. The CDR3 consists of 16 residues. V lost 0 bases, J lost 10 bases, and 16 bases lay in between. CDR1 and CDR2 (germline): LGHNA, YSLEER.

At least ten counts were recorded for this clonotype. The chain has TRBV24-1 and TRBJ1-2; the D is unclear. The CDR3 covers 12 residues. The germline gives CDR1 KGHDR, CDR2 SFDVKD. Trimming left V 5 bases short and J 5 bases short, with 8 bases between. In DNA form, the CDR3 reads TGTGCCACCAGTGGCAATGGGTATGGCTACACCTTC. Its translation is CATSGNGYGYTF.

Comment on this clonotype: Possible read error: a much larger clone is one base away. The chain joins TRBV4-2 to TRBJ2-1; 8 bases align to TRBD2. The CDR3 sequence is 15 residues long. CDR1 and CDR2 from the germline V gene are LGHNA and YNFKEQ. CDR3 sequence (DNA): TGTGCCAGCAGCCAAGCGGGAGGGCCCAACAATGAGCAGTCCTTC. This translates into CASSQAGGPNNEQSF.

With regard to this clonotype: A read error may be the cause here, since a much bigger clone is one base away. This chain uses TRBV28 with TRBJ2-4, with TRBD1 identical over 8 bases. The J call may not be correct, given that the DNA end is closer to TRBJ1-2. CDR1 is MDHEN and CDR2 is SYDVKM in the germline V gene. There are 15 residues in the CDR3. CDR3 in amino acids: CASSLQGAWSYGYTF. CDR3 nucleotides: TGTGCCAGCAGTTTACAGGGGGCGTGGAGCTATGGCTACACCTTC.

About this clonotype: Since a much larger clone is just one base distant, this may be a read error. The gene calls are TRBV5-4 and TRBJ2-7; TRBD1 might be the D (6 bases). The CDR3 has 13 residues. Per germline, CDR1 SGHNT and CDR2 YYREEE (reference sequence). In nucleotides, the CDR3 is TGTGCCAACAGCTTTACAGGGCCGTCAGAGCAGTACTTC. As protein: CANSFTGPSEQYF.

This clonotype came up many times. The gene calls are TRBV11-1 and TRBJ2-3; D is perhaps TRBD1 (6 bases). The length of the CDR3 is 14 residues. The germline CDR1 and CDR2 sequences are SGHAT and FQDESV (reference sequence). V dropped 5 bases and J dropped 4 bases, with 13 bases sitting between them. This CDR3 is CASSPRTDSDTQYF. In DNA, the CDR3 is TGTGCCAGCAGCCCCAGGACAGACTCAGATACGCAGTATTTT.

Points on this clonotype: This clone may be a read error of a much larger clone one base away. The rearrangement links TRBV7-3 to TRBJ1-1, with a weak D call TRBD1 (6 bases). V dropped 6 bases and J dropped 3 bases, with 23 bases sitting between them. The CDR3 has 17 amino acids. CDR1 is SGHTA and CDR2 is FQGTGA in the germline V gene. The DNA of the CDR3 is TGTGCCAGCAGTCAAAGCGCGGGCGGGGGCGCGGACACTGAAGCTTTCTTT. It codes for CASSQSAGGGADTEAFF.

The rearrangement joins TRBV5-4 to TRBJ1-4; 8 bases are shared with TRBD1. Germline V gene lookup returns CDR1 SGHNT and CDR2 YYREEE (reference sequence). This CDR3 has 14 amino acids. V gave up 0 bases and J gave up 8 bases; unmatched junction bases: 3. The CDR3 sequence: CASSLAGGQEKLFF. CDR3 DNA: TGTGCCAGCAGCTTGGCAGGGGGCCAGGAAAAACTGTTTTTT.

This clonotype was counted ten times or more. The chain combines TRBV7-2 with TRBJ1-4; no clear D gene. The CDR3 spans 15 residues. Germline CDR1 SGHTA, CDR2 FQGNSA. Trimming removed 5 bases at V and 0 bases at J, with 10 bases between. This chain's CDR3 is CASSRFVATNEKLFF. The CDR3 DNA reads TGTGCCAGCAGCCGCTTCGTTGCAACTAATGAAAAACTGTTTTTT.

This chain connects TRBV9 to TRBJ2-6, with unresolved D. The CDR3 covers 13 residues. Looked up from germline, CDR1 is SGDLS and CDR2 is YYNGEE. Trimming took off 3 bases at V and 0 bases at J, with 1 base between the two ends. The CDR3 DNA follows: TGTGCCAGCAGCGGCTCTGGGGCCAACGTCCTGACTTTC. The encoded protein is CASSGSGANVLTF.

The sample holds many counts of this clonotype. CDR3 protein: CASSPWSPKGETQYF. In DNA form, the CDR3 reads TGCGCCAGCAGCCCCTGGAGCCCGAAAGGGGAGACCCAGTACTTC. This rearrangement joins TRBV5-1 to TRBJ2-5; D is ambiguous. Germline assignment: CDR1 SGHRS and CDR2 YFSETQ. V lost 4 bases and J lost 5, with 18 bases in between. The CDR3 is 15 residues long.

A few counts support this clonotype. The chain recombines TRBV24-1 with TRBJ2-1; 7 nucleotides align to TRBD1. This CDR3 has 15 residues. The germline CDR1 and CDR2 sequences are KGHDR and SFDVKD. The V gene end was trimmed by 4 bases and the J gene end by 7 bases; junction bases not matched to a gene: 9. In nucleotides, the CDR3 is TGTGCCACCAGTGAGCCCCGGAACAGGGGTAATGAGCAGTTCTTC. Its translation: CATSEPRNRGNEQFF.

This clonotype was observed at least ten times. This rearrangement joins TRBV12-3 or TRBV12-4 to TRBJ1-5, with TRBD1 identical over 9 bases. This CDR3 has 16 amino acids. Trimming at V came to 5 bases and at J to 5 bases, leaving 10 bases not matched to a gene. Here the CDR3 reads CASSTGQGELDQPQHF. The DNA of the CDR3 is TGTGCCAGCAGTACGGGACAGGGCGAATTGGATCAGCCCCAGCATTTT.

Comments on this clonotype: Just one base apart from a much larger clone, this may be a read error. The chain couples TRBV9 to TRBJ1-1, with D hard to call. The V and J ends lost 0 bases and 4 bases respectively, with 7 bases between them. This CDR3 has 13 amino acids. Germline CDR1 is SGDLS and CDR2 is YYNGEE. CDR3: CASSVALSTEAFF. The CDR3 bases are TGTGCCAGCAGCGTAGCTTTGAGCACTGAAGCTTTCTTT.

In its sample, this clonotype was seen many times. The V call is TRBV30, the J call TRBJ1-2; a possible D gene is TRBD1 (5 bases). The CDR3 sequence is 17 residues long. V was cut by 5 bases and J by 4 bases, with 26 bases left in between. Germline CDR1 GTSNPN, CDR2 SVGIG (reference sequence). CDR3 sequence: CAWGRKKGPQSFYGYTF. For the CDR3, the DNA is TGTGCCTGGGGCCGCAAAAAGGGACCCCAGTCATTCTATGGCTACACCTTC.

Of note for this clonotype: A single base is all that separates this from a far larger clone, so a read error is likely. V gene TRBV6-5 combines with J gene TRBJ2-7; the D is unclear. The J call may not be correct, given that the DNA end is closer to TRBJ1-2. CDR1 is MNHEY, CDR2 SVGAGI, per germline. The CDR3 has 17 amino acids. The CDR3 nucleotides are TGTGCCAGCAGTCACCAGAGGTCCCCCCTCTATTCTCGCGGCTACACCTTC. Protein sequence: CASSHQRSPLYSRGYTF.